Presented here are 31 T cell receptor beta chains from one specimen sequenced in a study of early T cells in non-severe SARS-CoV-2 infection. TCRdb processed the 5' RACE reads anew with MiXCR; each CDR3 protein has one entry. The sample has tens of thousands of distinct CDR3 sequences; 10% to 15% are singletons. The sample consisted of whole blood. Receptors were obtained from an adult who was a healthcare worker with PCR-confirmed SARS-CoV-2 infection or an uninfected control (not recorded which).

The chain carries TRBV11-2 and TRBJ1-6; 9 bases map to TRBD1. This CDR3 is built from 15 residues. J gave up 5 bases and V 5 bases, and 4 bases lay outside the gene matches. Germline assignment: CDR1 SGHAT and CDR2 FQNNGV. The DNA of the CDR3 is TGTGCCAGCAGCCCCGGACAGGGGCATAATTCACCCCTCCACTTT. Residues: CASSPGQGHNSPLHF.

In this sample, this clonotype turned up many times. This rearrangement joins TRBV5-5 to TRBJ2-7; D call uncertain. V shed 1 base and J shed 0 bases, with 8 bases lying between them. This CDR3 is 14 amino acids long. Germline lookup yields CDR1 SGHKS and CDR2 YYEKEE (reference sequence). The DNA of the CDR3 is TGTGCCAGCAGCTTGCTGGGGTCCTCCTACGAGCAGTACTTC. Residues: CASSLLGSSYEQYF. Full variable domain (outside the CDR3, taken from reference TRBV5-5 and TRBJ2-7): DAGVTQSPTHLIKTRGQQVTLRCSPISGHKSVSWYQQVLGQGPQFIFQYYEKEERGRGNFPDRFSARQFPNYSSELNVNALLLGDSALYLCASSLLGSSYEQYFGPGTRLTVT.

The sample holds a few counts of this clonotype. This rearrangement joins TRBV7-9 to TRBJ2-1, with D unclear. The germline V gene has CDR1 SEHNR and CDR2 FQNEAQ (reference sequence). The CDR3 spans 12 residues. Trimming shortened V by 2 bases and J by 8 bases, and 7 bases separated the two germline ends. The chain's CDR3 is CASSLTGDEQFF. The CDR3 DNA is TGTGCCAGCAGCTTAACGGGCGATGAGCAGTTCTTC.

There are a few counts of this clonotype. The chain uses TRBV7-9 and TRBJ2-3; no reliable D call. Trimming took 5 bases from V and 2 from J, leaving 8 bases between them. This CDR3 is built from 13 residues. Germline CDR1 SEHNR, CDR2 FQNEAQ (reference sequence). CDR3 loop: CASSPTVTDTQYF. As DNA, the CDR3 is TGTGCCAGCAGCCCGACTGTCACAGATACGCAGTATTTT.

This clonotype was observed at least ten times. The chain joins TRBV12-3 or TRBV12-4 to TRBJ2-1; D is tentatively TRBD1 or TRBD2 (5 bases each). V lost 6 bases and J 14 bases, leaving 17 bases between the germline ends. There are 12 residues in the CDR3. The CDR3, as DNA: TGTGCCAGCAGCCCTAGCAGGGTGGAGGAGTTCTTC. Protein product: CASSPSRVEEFF.

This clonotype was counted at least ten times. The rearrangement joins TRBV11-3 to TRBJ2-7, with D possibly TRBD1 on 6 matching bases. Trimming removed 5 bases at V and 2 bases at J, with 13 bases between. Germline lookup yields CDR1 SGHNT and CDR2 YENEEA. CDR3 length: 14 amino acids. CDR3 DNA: TGTGCCAGCAGCAGGTGGGACACCCCCTACGAGCAGTACTTC. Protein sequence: CASSRWDTPYEQYF. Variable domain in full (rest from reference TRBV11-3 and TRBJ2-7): EAGVVQSPRYKIIEKKQPVAFWCNPISGHNTLYWYLQNLGQGPELLIRYENEEAVDDSQLPKDRFSAERLKGVDSTLKIQPAELGDSAVYLCASSRWDTPYEQYFGPGTRLTVT.

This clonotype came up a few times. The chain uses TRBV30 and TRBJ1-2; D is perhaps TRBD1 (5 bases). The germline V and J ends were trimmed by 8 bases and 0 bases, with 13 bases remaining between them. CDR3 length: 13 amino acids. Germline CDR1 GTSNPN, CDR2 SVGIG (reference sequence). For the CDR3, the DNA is TGTGCCGGGGGGGGTTTAGCTAACTATGGCTACACCTTC. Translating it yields CAGGGLANYGYTF.

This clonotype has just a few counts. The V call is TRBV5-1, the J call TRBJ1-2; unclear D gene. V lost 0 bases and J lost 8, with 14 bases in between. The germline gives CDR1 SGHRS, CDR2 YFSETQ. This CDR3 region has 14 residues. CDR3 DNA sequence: TGCGCCAGCAGCTTGGAAGGGAGACCCGGGGGCTACACCTTC. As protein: CASSLEGRPGGYTF.

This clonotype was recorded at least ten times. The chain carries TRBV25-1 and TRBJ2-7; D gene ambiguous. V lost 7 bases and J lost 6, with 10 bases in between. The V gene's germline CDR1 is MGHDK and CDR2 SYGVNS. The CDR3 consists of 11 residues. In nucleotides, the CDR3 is TGTGCCAGCAATCTCGGATCCGAGCAGTACTTC. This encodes CASNLGSEQYF.

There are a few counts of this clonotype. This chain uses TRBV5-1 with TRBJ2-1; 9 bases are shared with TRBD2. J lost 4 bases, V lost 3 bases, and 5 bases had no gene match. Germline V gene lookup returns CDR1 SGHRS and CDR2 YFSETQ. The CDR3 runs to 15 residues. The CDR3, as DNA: TGCGCCAGCAGCTCTATGGCGGGGGGGTACAATGAGCAGTTCTTC. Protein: CASSSMAGGYNEQFF.

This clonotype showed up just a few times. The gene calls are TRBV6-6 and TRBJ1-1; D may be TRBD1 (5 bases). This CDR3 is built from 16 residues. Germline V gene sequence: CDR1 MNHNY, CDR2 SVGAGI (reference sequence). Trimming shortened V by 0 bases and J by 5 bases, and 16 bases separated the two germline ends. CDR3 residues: CASSYSMGQGGTEAFF. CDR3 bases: TGTGCCAGCAGTTACTCTATGGGGCAGGGCGGAACTGAAGCTTTCTTT.

CDR3 sequence (DNA): TGTGCCAGCAGCTTAGAGTACCGCGGCTCACCCCTCCACTTT. It codes for CASSLEYRGSPLHF. The V gene is TRBV7-2, the J gene TRBJ1-6; D is unclear. V dropped 1 base and J dropped 10 bases, with 11 bases sitting between them. The germline gives CDR1 SGHTA, CDR2 FQGNSA. The CDR3 extends over 14 amino acids. The full variable domain, its missing parts supplied by reference TRBV7-2 and TRBJ1-6, is GAGVSQSPSNKVTEKGKDVELRCDPISGHTALYWYRQSLGQGLEFLIYFQGNSAPDKSGLPSDRFSAERTGGSVSTLTIQRTQQEDSAVYLCASSLEYRGSPLHFGNGTRLTVT.

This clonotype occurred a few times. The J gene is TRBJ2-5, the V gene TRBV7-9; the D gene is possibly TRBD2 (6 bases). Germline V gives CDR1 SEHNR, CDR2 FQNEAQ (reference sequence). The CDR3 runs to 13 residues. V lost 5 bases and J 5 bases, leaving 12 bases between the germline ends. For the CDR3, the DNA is TGTGCCAGCAGCCCTTGGGAGGTGGAGACCCAGTACTTC. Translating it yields CASSPWEVETQYF.

The CDR3 nucleotides read TGCGCCAGCAGTGAGCGGGAGACAGATACGCAGTATTTT. It encodes CASSERETDTQYF. The rearrangement uses TRBV10-2 and TRBJ2-3; tentative D call: TRBD2 (6 bases). This CDR3 has 13 residues. V lost 2 bases, J lost 3 bases, and 6 bases lay in between. In germline, CDR1 is WSHSY, CDR2 SAAADI.

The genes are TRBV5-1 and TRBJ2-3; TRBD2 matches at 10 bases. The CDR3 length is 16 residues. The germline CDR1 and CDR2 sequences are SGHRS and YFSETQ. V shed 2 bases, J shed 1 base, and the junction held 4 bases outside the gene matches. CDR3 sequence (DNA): TGCGCCAGCAGCTTACCTCTAGCGGGGGGCACAGATACGCAGTATTTT. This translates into CASSLPLAGGTDTQYF.

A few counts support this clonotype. The CDR3 nucleotides read TGTGCCAGCAGCTTGGGAGCAGGGGGTATCGATGGCTACACCTTC. Translating gives CASSLGAGGIDGYTF. The chain combines TRBV5-6 with TRBJ1-2, with 7 bases matching TRBD1. Looked up from germline, CDR1 is SGHDT and CDR2 is YYEEEE. V trimming: 0 bases; J trimming: 6 bases; junction bases outside the gene matches: 8. CDR3 length equals 15 residues.

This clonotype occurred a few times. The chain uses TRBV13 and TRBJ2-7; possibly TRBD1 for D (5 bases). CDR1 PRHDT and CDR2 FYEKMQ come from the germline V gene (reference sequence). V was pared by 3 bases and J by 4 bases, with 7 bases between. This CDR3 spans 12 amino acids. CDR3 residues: CASSFQGYEQYF. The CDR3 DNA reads TGTGCCAGCAGCTTCCAGGGATACGAGCAGTACTTC.

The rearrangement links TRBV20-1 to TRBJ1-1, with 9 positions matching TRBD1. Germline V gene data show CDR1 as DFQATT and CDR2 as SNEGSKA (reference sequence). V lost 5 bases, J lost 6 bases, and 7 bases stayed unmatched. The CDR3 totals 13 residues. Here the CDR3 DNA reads TGCAGTGCTCCGACCGGGACAGGGTCTGAAGCTTTCTTT. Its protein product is CSAPTGTGSEAFF.

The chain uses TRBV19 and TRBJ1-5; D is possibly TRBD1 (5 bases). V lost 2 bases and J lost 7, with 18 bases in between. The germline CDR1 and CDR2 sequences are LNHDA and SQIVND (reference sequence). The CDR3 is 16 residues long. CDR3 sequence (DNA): TGTGCCAGTAGTATACCTCAGGGAGAGACGGGACAGCCCCAGCATTTT. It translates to CASSIPQGETGQPQHF.

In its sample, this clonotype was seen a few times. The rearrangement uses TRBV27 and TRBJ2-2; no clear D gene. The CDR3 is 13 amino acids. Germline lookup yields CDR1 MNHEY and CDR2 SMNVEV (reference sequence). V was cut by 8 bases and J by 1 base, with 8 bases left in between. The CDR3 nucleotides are TGTGCCAGCCTCGCTAGGAACACCGGGGAGCTGTTTTTT. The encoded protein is CASLARNTGELFF.

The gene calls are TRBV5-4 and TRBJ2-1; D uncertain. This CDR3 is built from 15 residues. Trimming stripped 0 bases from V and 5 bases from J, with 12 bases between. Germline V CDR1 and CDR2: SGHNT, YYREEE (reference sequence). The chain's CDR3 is CASSLGPLHNNEQFF. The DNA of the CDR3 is TGTGCCAGCAGCTTGGGGCCTTTACATAACAATGAGCAGTTCTTC. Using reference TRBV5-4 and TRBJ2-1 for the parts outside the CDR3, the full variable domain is ETGVTQSPTHLIKTRGQQVTLRCSSQSGHNTVSWYQQALGQGPQFIFQYYREEENGRGNFPPRFSGLQFPNYSSELNVNALELDDSALYLCASSLGPLHNNEQFFGPGTRLTVL.

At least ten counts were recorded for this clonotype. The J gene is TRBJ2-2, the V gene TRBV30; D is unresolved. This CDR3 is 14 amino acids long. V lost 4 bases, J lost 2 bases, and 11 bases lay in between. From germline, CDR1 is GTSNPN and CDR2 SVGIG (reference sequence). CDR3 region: CAWMKGTNTGELFF. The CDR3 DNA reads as TGTGCCTGGATGAAGGGAACAAACACCGGGGAGCTGTTTTTT.

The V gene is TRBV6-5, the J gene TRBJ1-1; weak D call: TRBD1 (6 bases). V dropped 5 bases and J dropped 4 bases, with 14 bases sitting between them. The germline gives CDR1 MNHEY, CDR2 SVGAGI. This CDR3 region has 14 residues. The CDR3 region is CASSTLQGATEAFF. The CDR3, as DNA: TGTGCCAGCAGTACCTTACAGGGAGCCACTGAAGCTTTCTTT.

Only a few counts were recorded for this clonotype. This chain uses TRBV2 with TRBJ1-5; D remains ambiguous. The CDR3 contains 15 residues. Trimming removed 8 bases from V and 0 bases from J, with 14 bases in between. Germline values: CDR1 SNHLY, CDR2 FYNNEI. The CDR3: CASSSRYLSNQPQHF. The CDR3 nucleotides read TGTGCCAGCTCTAGCAGGTACCTTAGCAATCAGCCCCAGCATTTT. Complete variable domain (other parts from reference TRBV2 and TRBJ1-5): EPEVTQTPSHQVTQMGQEVILRCVPISNHLYFYWYRQILGQKVEFLVSFYNNEISEKSEIFDDQFSVERPDGSNFTLKIRSTKLEDSAMYFCASSSRYLSNQPQHFGDGTRLSIL.

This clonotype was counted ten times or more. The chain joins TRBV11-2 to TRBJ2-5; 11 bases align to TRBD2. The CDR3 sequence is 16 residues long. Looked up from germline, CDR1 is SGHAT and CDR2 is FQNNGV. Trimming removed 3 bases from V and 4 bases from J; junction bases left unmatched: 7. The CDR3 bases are TGTGCCAGCAGCTTTTTTAGCGGGAGGGCCTCAGAGACCCAGTACTTC. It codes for CASSFFSGRASETQYF.

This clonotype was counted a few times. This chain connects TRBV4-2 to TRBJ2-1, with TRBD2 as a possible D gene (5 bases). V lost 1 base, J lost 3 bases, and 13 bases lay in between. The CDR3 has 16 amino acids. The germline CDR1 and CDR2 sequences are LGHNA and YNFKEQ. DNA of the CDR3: TGTGCCAGCAGCCAAGGGGTGGTAAGCGGCTACAATGAGCAGTTCTTC. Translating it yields CASSQGVVSGYNEQFF.

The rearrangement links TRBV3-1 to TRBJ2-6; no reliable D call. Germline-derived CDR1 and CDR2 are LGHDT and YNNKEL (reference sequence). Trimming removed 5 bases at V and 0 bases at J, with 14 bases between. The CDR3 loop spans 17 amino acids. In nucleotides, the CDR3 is TGTGCCAGCAGCGGCGGCCAGACCGGCTCTGGGGCCAACGTCCTGACTTTC. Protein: CASSGGQTGSGANVLTF.

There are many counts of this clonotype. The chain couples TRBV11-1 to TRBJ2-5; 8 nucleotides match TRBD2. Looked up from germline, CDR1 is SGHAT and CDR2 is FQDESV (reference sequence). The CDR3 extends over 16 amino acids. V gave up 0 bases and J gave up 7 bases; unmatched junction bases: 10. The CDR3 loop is CASSLARTSRGVTQYF. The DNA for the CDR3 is TGTGCCAGCAGCTTAGCCAGGACTAGCCGTGGGGTGACCCAGTACTTC.

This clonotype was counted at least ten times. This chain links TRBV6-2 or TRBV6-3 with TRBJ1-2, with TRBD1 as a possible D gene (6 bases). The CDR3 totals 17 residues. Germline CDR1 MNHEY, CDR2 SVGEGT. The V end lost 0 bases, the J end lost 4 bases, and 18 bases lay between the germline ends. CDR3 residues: CASSYSPGGREAYGYTF. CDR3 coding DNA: TGTGCCAGCAGTTACTCCCCGGGGGGGCGCGAGGCCTATGGCTACACCTTC.

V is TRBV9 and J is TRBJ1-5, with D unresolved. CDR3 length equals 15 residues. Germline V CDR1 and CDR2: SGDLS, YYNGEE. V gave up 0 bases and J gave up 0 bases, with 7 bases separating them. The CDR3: CASSVEGNSNQPQHF. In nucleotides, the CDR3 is TGTGCCAGCAGCGTAGAGGGTAATAGCAATCAGCCCCAGCATTTT. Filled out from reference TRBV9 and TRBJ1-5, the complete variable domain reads DSGVTQTPKHLITATGQRVTLRCSPRSGDLSVYWYQQSLDQGLQFLIQYYNGEERAKGNILERFSAQQFPDLHSELNLSSLELGDSALYFCASSVEGNSNQPQHFGDGTRLSIL.

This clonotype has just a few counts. CDR3 DNA: TGTGCCAGCAGGACCGGGACTAACCGTCAAGAGACCCAGTACTTC. Amino acids: CASRTGTNRQETQYF. This chain links TRBV5-8 with TRBJ2-5; 7 bases line up with TRBD2. V dropped 5 bases and J dropped 2; count of bases not matched to a gene: 9. The length of the CDR3 is 15 residues. The V gene's germline CDR1 is SGHTS and CDR2 YDEGEE.